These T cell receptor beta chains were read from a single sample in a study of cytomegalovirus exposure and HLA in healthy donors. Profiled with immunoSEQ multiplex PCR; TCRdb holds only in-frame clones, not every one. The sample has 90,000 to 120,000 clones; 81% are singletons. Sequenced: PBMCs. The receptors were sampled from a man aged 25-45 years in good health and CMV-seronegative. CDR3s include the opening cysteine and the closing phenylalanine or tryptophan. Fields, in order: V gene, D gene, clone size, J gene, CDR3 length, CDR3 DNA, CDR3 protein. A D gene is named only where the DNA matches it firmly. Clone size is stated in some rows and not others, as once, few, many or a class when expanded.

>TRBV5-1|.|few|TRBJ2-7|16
TGCGCCAGCAGCGACCCAACGGGACACTCCCCCTACGAGCAGTACTTC
CASSDPTGHSPYEQYF
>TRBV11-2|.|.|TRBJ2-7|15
TGTGCCAGCAGCTCCTCCAGGGTGAGCTCCTACGAGCAGTACTTC
CASSSSRVSSYEQYF
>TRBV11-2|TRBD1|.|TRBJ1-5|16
TGTGCCAGCAGCTTAGGGACAGGGGACTCCAATCAGCCCCAGCATTTT
CASSLGTGDSNQPQHF
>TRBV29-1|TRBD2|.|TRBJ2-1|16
TGCAGCGCCCGGGTAGCGGGGGTAGGCACCTACAATGAGCAGTTCTTC
CSARVAGVGTYNEQFF
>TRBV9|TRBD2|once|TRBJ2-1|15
TGTGCCAGCAGCGGTACATCTAGCGGGAGTAATGAGCAGTTCTTC
CASSGTSSGSNEQFF
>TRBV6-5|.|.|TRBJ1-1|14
TGTGCCAGCAGTTACGGACAAGTGAACACTGAAGCTTTCTTT
CASSYGQVNTEAFF
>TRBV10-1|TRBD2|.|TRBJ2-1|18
TGCGCCAGCGGACCGGGACTAATACGGTCGGAAGGTAACAATGAGCAGTTCTTC
CASGPGLIRSEGNNEQFF
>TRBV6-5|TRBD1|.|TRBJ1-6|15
TGTGCCAGCAGTTCGGACAGGGCCCTGGGTAGACCCCTCCACTTT
CASSSDRALGRPLHF
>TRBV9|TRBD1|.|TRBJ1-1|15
TGTGCCAGCAGCGTAGGGGCTCGACAGGGGGGTGAAGCTTTCTTT
CASSVGARQGGEAFF
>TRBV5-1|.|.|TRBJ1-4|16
TGCGCCAGCAGCTTTGCCGGGGGGCCGGTGGATGAAAAACTGTTTTTT
CASSFAGGPVDEKLFF
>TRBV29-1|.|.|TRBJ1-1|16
TGCAGCGTTCGCCCCCAGGGCAGTACGGGGAACACTGAAGCTTTCTTT
CSVRPQGSTGNTEAFF
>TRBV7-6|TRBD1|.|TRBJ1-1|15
TGTGCCAGCAGCTTAGACGACAGGGGGAACACTGAAGCTTTCTTT
CASSLDDRGNTEAFF
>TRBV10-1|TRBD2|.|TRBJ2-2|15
TGCGCCAGCAGTACCGGGACTAGAGACACCGGGGAGCTGTTTTTT
CASSTGTRDTGELFF
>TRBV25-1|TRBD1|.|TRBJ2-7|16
TGTGCCAGCAGTGAGTGGGGGGCGGGACAGGGCAACGAGCAGTACTTC
CASSEWGAGQGNEQYF
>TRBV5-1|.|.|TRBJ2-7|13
TGCGCCAGCAGCCATTCTGTGGGGCTCGAGCAGTACTTC
CASSHSVGLEQYF
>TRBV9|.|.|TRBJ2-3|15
TGTGCCAGCACCCGGGGTCAGTGGGACACAGATACGCAGTATTTT
CASTRGQWDTDTQYF
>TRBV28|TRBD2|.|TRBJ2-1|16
TGTGCCAGCAGGCCGACTAGCGGGAGCCTGAGCGATGAGCAGTTCTTC
CASRPTSGSLSDEQFF
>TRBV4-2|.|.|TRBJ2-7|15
TGTGCCAGCAGCCCCCTTACGACTGACCCCCACGAGCAGTACTTC
CASSPLTTDPHEQYF
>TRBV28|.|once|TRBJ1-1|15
TGTGCCAGCAGTAGGTCGTTGAGAGGATCAGCTGAAGCTTTCTTT
CASSRSLRGSAEAFF
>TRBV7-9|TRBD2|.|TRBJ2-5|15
TGTGCCAGCAGCTCAAGACTAGCGGCCCAAGAGACCCAGTACTTC
CASSSRLAAQETQYF
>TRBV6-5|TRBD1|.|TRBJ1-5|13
TGTGCCAGCAGCCGACAGGGACACCCGCCCCAGCATTTT
CASSRQGHPPQHF
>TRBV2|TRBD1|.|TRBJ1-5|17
TGTGCCAGCAGGGCCGGGACAGGGAATATGAGCAATCAGCCCCAGCATTTT
CASRAGTGNMSNQPQHF
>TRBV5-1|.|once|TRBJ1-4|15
TGCGCCAGCAGCTTCCTTCCGCGGAATAATGAAAAACTGTTTTTT
CASSFLPRNNEKLFF
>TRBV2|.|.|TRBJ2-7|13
TGTGCCAGCAGTGGGAGAAGCTCCTACGAGCAGTACTTC
CASSGRSSYEQYF
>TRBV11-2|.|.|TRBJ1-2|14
TGTGCCAGCAGCTTAGGGGGGGGATTCAGTGGCTACACCTTC
CASSLGGGFSGYTF
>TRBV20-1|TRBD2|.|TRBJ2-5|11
TGCAGTGGACTAGCGGAAGAGACCCAGTACTTC
CSGLAEETQYF
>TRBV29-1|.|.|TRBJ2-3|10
TGCAGCGTCTCAGCAGATACGCAGTATTTT
CSVSADTQYF
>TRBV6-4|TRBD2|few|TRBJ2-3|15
TGTGCCAGCAGTGAGGGACTAACAGGCACAGATACGCAGTATTTT
CASSEGLTGTDTQYF
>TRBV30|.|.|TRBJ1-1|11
TGTGCCTGGAGGGCCTCGGGGGGAGCTTTCTTT
CAWRASGGAFF